The 7 T cell receptor beta chains listed next were all sequenced from one sample in a study of regulatory T cells in long-lasting Graves disease. Time point here: newly diagnosed GD, antithyroid drugs for less than 3 months. With RNA extracted from PBMCs as input, the TCR library was made. Combining iRepertoire HTBI primers with Arm-PCR of CDR3 regions, the authors built TCR beta libraries. Each CDR3 protein gets one entry after TCRdb re-called the multiplex PCR reads with MiXCR. Of fewer than 550,000 distinct CDR3 sequences listed, approximately 16% are singletons. The data were also submitted as part of a second study, on T cells in Graves' hyperthyroidism and ophthalmopathy.

The material sequenced was peripheral blood mononuclear cells (PBMCs), taken at new diagnosis, from a patient treated with antithyroid drugs. These TCRs come from a young woman with Graves disease.

This clonotype was seen only a few times. The gene calls are TRBV18 and TRBJ1-1; 9 bases map to TRBD1. Germline trimming cut 3 bases from V and 0 bases from J; bases unmatched to any gene: 11. This CDR3 has 18 residues. CDR1 is KGHSH, CDR2 LQKENI, per germline. Written as DNA, the CDR3 is TGTGCCAGCTCACCCATCCTAGGGACAGGGAACTTGAACACTGAAGCTTTCTTT. This gives the protein CASSPILGTGNLNTEAFF.

The V and J genes are TRBV28 and TRBJ2-7, with 12 bases aligning to TRBD2. Germline CDR1 and CDR2: MDHEN and SYDVKM. Germline trimming cut 6 bases from V and 6 bases from J; bases unmatched to any gene: 6. The CDR3 covers 14 residues. For the CDR3, the DNA is TGTGCCAGCAGCGTGACTAGCGGGAGATCCGAGCAGTACTTC. This sequence encodes CASSVTSGRSEQYF.

This clonotype was seen only once. V and J are TRBV10-1 and TRBJ2-2, with D perhaps given as TRBD1 or TRBD2 (5 bases each). V was clipped by 2 bases and J by 7 bases, with 11 bases between them. Germline CDR1 WNHNN, CDR2 SYGVQD (reference sequence). This CDR3 has 14 amino acids. For the CDR3, the DNA is TGCGCCAGCAGTGAGGGGACCCCTCGCGGGGAGCTGTTTTTT. Encoded protein: CASSEGTPRGELFF.

Many counts were recorded for this clonotype. This chain joins TRBV7-2 and TRBJ2-3; TRBD2 matches at 10 bases. This CDR3 is built from 16 residues. CDR1 is SGHTA and CDR2 is FQGNSA in the germline V gene. V lost 2 bases to trimming and J lost 6 bases; unmatched junction nucleotides: 8. CDR3 amino acids: CASSLLIAGGGDTQYF. CDR3 coding DNA: TGTGCCAGCAGCTTATTAATAGCGGGAGGTGGGGATACGCAGTATTTT.

There are a few counts of this clonotype. V is TRBV5-4 and J is TRBJ2-1; possibly TRBD2 for D (6 bases). With 4 bases removed from V and 4 bases from J, the gap between germline ends came to 18 bases. This CDR3 has 16 residues. Germline V gene data show CDR1 as SGHNT and CDR2 as YYREEE (reference sequence). The CDR3 reads CASSLPLAGPYNEQFF. The CDR3 DNA reads as TGTGCCAGCAGCCTACCCCTTGCGGGACCATACAATGAGCAGTTCTTC.

This clonotype has at least ten counts. The rearrangement uses TRBV3-1 and TRBJ1-5, with D tentatively TRBD1 (5 bases). Trimming shortened V by 6 bases and J by 4 bases, and 16 bases separated the two germline ends. Germline-derived CDR1 and CDR2 are LGHDT and YNNKEL (reference sequence). CDR3 length: 15 residues. CDR3 DNA sequence: TGTGCCAGCAGTCCGTCCCGACAGTCTAATCAGCCCCAGCATTTT. It encodes CASSPSRQSNQPQHF.

This clonotype turned up a few times. Here the CDR3 reads CASSYHPGLLTGELFF. The CDR3 DNA is TGTGCCAGCAGTTACCACCCGGGACTACTCACCGGGGAGCTGTTTTTT. The rearrangement joins TRBV6-2 or TRBV6-3 to TRBJ2-2; TRBD2 matches 7 bases. The V segment lost 2 bases and the J segment 4 bases; nucleotides outside the gene matches: 7. This CDR3 contains 16 residues. In germline, CDR1 is MNHEY, CDR2 SVGEGT.